This TCR beta chain was identified during a study of blood T cell repertoires in COVID-19. Donors were grouped by their self-reported clinical history. Original analysis: Estimation of nucleated cell counts relied on the amplification of reference gene primers. The assay was immunoSEQ multiplex PCR, and TCRdb's table has in-frame clones only and misses some. Clonal size and the V and J genes are those of that table, whereas D and trimming came from the DNA. The data hold approximately 390,000 clones, with approximately 87% observed a single time. The CDR3 is 18 amino acids. V gave up 1 base and J gave up 2 bases, with 21 bases separating them. Germline assignment: CDR1 SGHAT and CDR2 FQNNGV.

The source material was PBMCs or T cells enriched from blood (not recorded which). The receptor was isolated from a woman aged 45 to 65 who had recovered from COVID-19. The chain combines TRBV11-2 with TRBJ2-7, with a weak D call TRBD2 (5 bases). CDR3: CASSLGQSGRGRTYEQYF. The CDR3 DNA follows: TGTGCCAGCAGCTTAGGTCAAAGTGGCAGAGGGAGAACCTACGAGCAGTACTTC.